These 20 T cell receptor beta chains were all obtained from the same sample, sequenced in a study of T cell responses to AZD1222 COVID-19 vaccine. Sequencing was performed with immunoSEQ multiplex PCR; in TCRdb, only in-frame clones are kept and a portion is missing. The sample carries 150,000 to 200,000 clones, approximately 94% recorded once. The sequenced sample was peripheral blood, obtained 28 days after the second AZD1222 dose. The receptors originated from an adult who received the AZD1222 COVID-19 vaccine.

This chain uses TRBV27 with TRBJ2-5; D possibly matches TRBD1 or TRBD2 (5 bases each). CDR1 and CDR2 (germline): MNHEY, SMNVEV (reference sequence). Trimming took off 5 bases at V and 5 bases at J, with 12 bases between the two ends. This CDR3 is built from 13 residues. The CDR3, as DNA: TGTGCCAGCAGTCTTGGGGGTTTTGAGACCCAGTACTTC. Translation: CASSLGGFETQYF.

This chain joins TRBV21-1 and TRBJ2-2; the listed D gene, TRBD1, was not tested against the DNA. TRBV21-1 represents a pseudogene. The CDR3 totals 14 residues. The CDR3 here is CASSKEQLTGELFF. The DNA for the CDR3 is TGTGCCAGCAGCAAAGAACAGCTTACCGGGGAGCTGTTTTTT.

This chain links TRBV6-5 with TRBJ2-7; 8 bases fit TRBD1. This CDR3 region has 12 residues. The germline V gene has CDR1 MNHEY and CDR2 SVGAGI. V shed 8 bases and J 1 base; nucleotides not matched to a gene: 1. Here the CDR3 reads CASGTGSYEQYF. The CDR3 nucleotides are TGTGCCAGCGGGACAGGTTCCTACGAGCAGTACTTC.

V usage is TRBV3-1 (or the pseudogene TRBV3-2) and J usage is TRBJ1-3; the D gene is possibly TRBD1 (5 bases). Germline CDR1 and CDR2: LGHDT and YNNKEL (reference sequence). The CDR3 has 18 amino acids. V was shortened by 2 bases and J by 0 bases, with 17 bases between the two germline ends. The CDR3 sequence is CASSQLQGPGFSGNTIYF. CDR3 sequence (DNA): TGTGCCAGCAGCCAACTTCAGGGTCCAGGCTTCTCTGGAAACACCATATATTTT.

This chain links TRBV5-1 with TRBJ2-1; 11 bases align to TRBD2. The CDR3 has 14 residues. V was pared by 6 bases and J by 7 bases, with 6 bases of the junction left unmatched. Germline V gene sequence: CDR1 SGHRS, CDR2 YFSETQ. The CDR3, as DNA: TGCGCCAGCAACATAGCGGGAGGGGGTAATGAGCAGTTCTTC. Protein: CASNIAGGGNEQFF.

The chain employs TRBV5-1 and TRBJ2-7; D perhaps matches TRBD2 (5 bases). CDR1 is SGHRS, CDR2 YFSETQ, per germline. V was clipped by 1 base and J by 3 bases, with 8 bases between them. This CDR3 is 13 amino acids long. The CDR3 spells CASSLTGYYEQYF. The CDR3 nucleotides read TGCGCCAGCAGCTTGACGGGATACTACGAGCAGTACTTC.

The chain recombines TRBV24-1 with TRBJ2-1, with D unclear. Trimming pared 5 bases from V and 4 bases from J, leaving 5 bases between. CDR1 KGHDR and CDR2 SFDVKD come from the germline V gene. The CDR3 totals 12 residues. The CDR3 reads CATSGRYNEQFF. Written as DNA, the CDR3 is TGTGCCACCAGTGGGAGATACAATGAGCAGTTCTTC.

The chain couples TRBV7-9 to TRBJ2-3, with 11 bases fitting TRBD2. The CDR3 is made up of 18 amino acids. Germline V lookup: CDR1 SEHNR, CDR2 FQNEAQ (reference sequence). V lost 5 bases, J lost 3 bases, and 13 bases stayed unmatched. The CDR3 here is CASSPSQIAGGQTDTQYF. For the CDR3, the DNA is TGTGCCAGCAGCCCTTCACAAATAGCGGGGGGGCAGACAGATACGCAGTATTTT.

V usage is TRBV5-1 and J usage is TRBJ2-1; D remains ambiguous. From germline, CDR1 is SGHRS and CDR2 YFSETQ. Trimming shortened V by 2 bases and J by 9 bases, and 9 bases separated the two germline ends. This CDR3 has 12 amino acids. Written as DNA, the CDR3 is TGCGCCAGCAGCTTCGGAGAGGCTGAGCAGTTCTTC. It specifies CASSFGEAEQFF.

The chain is built from TRBV19 and TRBJ1-6; no definite D call. Trimming removed 4 bases at V and 0 bases at J, with 13 bases between. Germline V gives CDR1 LNHDA, CDR2 SQIVND (reference sequence). This CDR3 region has 17 residues. This chain's CDR3 is CASSTGRSLSYNSPLHF. For the CDR3, the DNA is TGTGCCAGTAGTACCGGACGGTCTCTCTCCTATAATTCACCCCTCCACTTT.

The CDR3 DNA sequence: TGTGCCAGTGGGCGACAGGGGGTTACACCCCTCCACTTT. It translates to CASGRQGVTPLHF. J is TRBJ1-6 and V is TRBV19; 9 nucleotides agree with TRBD1. The germline V gene encodes CDR1 LNHDA and CDR2 SQIVND (reference sequence). The CDR3 runs 13 residues. V trimming: 8 bases; J trimming: 11 bases; junction bases outside the gene matches: 7.

This chain joins TRBV27 and TRBJ1-1; D ambiguous. Germline V gene data show CDR1 as MNHEY and CDR2 as SMNVEV (reference sequence). Between the trimmed V and J ends, which lost 2 bases and 3 bases, there was a span of 28 bases. This CDR3 spans 20 amino acids. The CDR3 loop is CASSLGSPGGVLIRDTEAFF. The CDR3 region has the DNA TGTGCCAGCAGTTTAGGGTCTCCGGGCGGGGTTCTTATACGTGACACTGAAGCTTTCTTT.

This chain joins TRBV2 and TRBJ1-1; D call uncertain. The CDR3 spans 13 residues. Germline CDR1 reads SNHLY; CDR2 reads FYNNEI. Trimming removed 7 bases from V and 2 bases from J, with 11 bases in between. The DNA of the CDR3 is TGTGCCAGCAAGGGTGGATATAACACTGAAGCTTTCTTT. Residues: CASKGGYNTEAFF. Together with reference TRBV2 and TRBJ1-1, the CDR3 gives the full variable domain: EPEVTQTPSHQVTQMGQEVILRCVPISNHLYFYWYRQILGQKVEFLVSFYNNEISEKSEIFDDQFSVERPDGSNFTLKIRSTKLEDSAMYFCASKGGYNTEAFFGQGTRLTVV.

The chain carries TRBV18 and TRBJ1-4; tentative D call: TRBD1 (6 bases). The V gene's germline CDR1 is KGHSH and CDR2 LQKENI. V lost 6 bases and J 8 bases, leaving 25 bases between the germline ends. CDR3 length equals 17 residues. CDR3 sequence reads: CASSTPWAGDGEEKLFF. In nucleotides, the CDR3 is TGTGCCAGCTCTACTCCCTGGGCAGGGGATGGCGAGGAAAAACTGTTTTTT.

The chain has TRBV12-3 or TRBV12-4 and TRBJ1-3; D gene unclear. The V end was cut by 6 bases, the J end by 4 bases, with 4 bases between. The CDR3 covers 11 residues. As DNA, the CDR3 is TGTGCCAGCAGAATAGGAAACACCATATATTTT. It codes for CASRIGNTIYF.

The chain joins TRBV5-1 to TRBJ1-1, with 10 positions matching TRBD1. This CDR3 contains 15 residues. Trimming at V came to 4 bases and at J to 6 bases, leaving 9 bases not matched to a gene. The V gene's germline CDR1 is SGHRS and CDR2 YFSETQ. CDR3 nucleotide sequence: TGCGCCAGCAGCGCGGGCGGGACAGGGGCATCTGAAGCTTTCTTT. This encodes CASSAGGTGASEAFF. The complete variable domain, with remaining parts taken from reference TRBV5-1 and TRBJ1-1, reads KAGVTQTPRYLIKTRGQQVTLSCSPISGHRSVSWYQQTPGQGLQFLFEYFSETQRNKGNFPGRFSGRQFSNSRSEMNVSTLELGDSALYLCASSAGGTGASEAFFGQGTRLTVV.

The gene calls are TRBV6-1 and TRBJ1-5; D remains unclear. The CDR3 runs 15 residues. Germline V gives CDR1 MNHNS, CDR2 SASEGT. V was shortened by 0 bases and J by 0 bases, with 6 bases between the two germline ends. CDR3 DNA: TGTGCCAGCAGTGAAGCTGACTATAGCAATCAGCCCCAGCATTTT. Translating gives CASSEADYSNQPQHF.

The chain couples TRBV14 to TRBJ2-7; 9 bases fit TRBD2. Germline loops: CDR1 SGHDN, CDR2 FVKESK. This CDR3 is built from 15 residues. Trimming at V came to 4 bases and at J to 3 bases, leaving 7 bases not matched to a gene. DNA for the CDR3: TGTGCCAGCAGCCGGATTCTAGCGGGAAGCTACGAGCAGTACTTC. This codes for CASSRILAGSYEQYF.

CDR3 in DNA: TGTGCCAGCAGCTTGATAGCGGACACAGATACGCAGTATTTT. Its protein product is CASSLIADTDTQYF. This chain connects TRBV5-6 to TRBJ2-3; TRBD2 might be the D (6 bases). This CDR3 spans 14 amino acids. The V end was cut by 1 base, the J end by 2 bases, with 8 bases between. In germline, CDR1 is SGHDT, CDR2 YYEEEE.

J is TRBJ1-5 and V is TRBV7-2; D gene ambiguous. CDR3 length equals 15 residues. Germline assignment: CDR1 SGHTA and CDR2 FQGNSA. The V gene lost 3 bases and the J gene lost 0 bases, with 9 bases spanning the gap. The CDR3 bases are TGTGCCAGCAGCTTTACAGCATATAGCAATCAGCCCCAGCATTTT. This encodes CASSFTAYSNQPQHF.